A selection of T cell receptor beta chains follows, all from one sample in a study of cytomegalovirus exposure and HLA in healthy donors. The table came from immunoSEQ multiplex PCR; TCRdb's copy has only in-frame clones and leaves some out. The data show 150,000 to 200,000 clones, about two thirds seen once. The sample was PBMCs. The receptors shown here come from a man aged 25 to 40 in good health and CMV-seropositive. Each CDR3 is given with its conserved first and last residue. D genes are given only for firm matches. Rows may omit the clone size; those that give it use once, few, many or a size class.

TRBV19	-	TRBD1	TRBJ2-2	CASSIWTGSTGELFF	TGTGCCAGTAGTATATGGACAGGATCCACCGGGGAGCTGTTTTTT
TRBV4-1	-	-	TRBJ1-2	CASSQGRIMSGYTF	TGCGCCAGCAGCCAGGGCCGGATTATGAGTGGCTACACCTTC
TRBV11-3	few	-	TRBJ1-1	CASSLSRNTEAFF	TGTGCCAGCAGCTTATCCAGGAACACTGAAGCTTTCTTT
TRBV5-1	-	-	TRBJ2-5	CASSSLAHQETQYF	TGCGCCAGCAGCTCGCTAGCCCACCAAGAGACCCAGTACTTC
TRBV2	few	TRBD2	TRBJ2-7	CASSEGAGGGEQYF	TGTGCCAGCAGTGAAGGAGCGGGAGGGGGGGAGCAGTACTTC
TRBV7-9	-	TRBD1	TRBJ2-7	CASSFQTGTGNYEQYF	TGTGCCAGCAGCTTCCAAACCGGGACAGGCAACTACGAGCAGTACTTC
TRBV10-3	-	TRBD2	TRBJ2-7	CATKTPGLADEQYF	TGTGCCACCAAGACTCCGGGACTAGCGGACGAGCAGTACTTC
TRBV5-1	-	-	TRBJ1-1	CASSLRASGGTEAFF	TGCGCCAGCAGCTTACGGGCCTCCGGAGGTACTGAAGCTTTCTTT
TRBV2	-	-	TRBJ2-4	CASSEALGGGRGAYF	TGTGCCAGCAGTGAAGCCCTAGGGGGGGGCCGAGGAGCATACTTC
TRBV5-1	few	TRBD1	TRBJ1-4	CASSLAIHGTGNEKLFF	TGCGCCAGCAGCTTGGCCATCCACGGGACAGGGAATGAAAAACTGTTTTTT
TRBV6-5	-	TRBD1	TRBJ1-5	CASSRGQASNQPQHF	TGTGCCAGCAGCCGGGGACAGGCTAGCAATCAGCCCCAGCATTTT
TRBV18	-	-	TRBJ2-2	CASSPRGSRGNTGELFF	TGTGCCAGCTCACCACGTGGGAGCAGGGGGAACACCGGGGAGCTGTTTTTT
TRBV29-1	-	-	TRBJ1-2	CSAKTGMDGYTF	TGCAGCGCTAAGACAGGAATGGATGGCTACACCTTC
TRBV28	-	-	TRBJ1-2	CASSFGGGPEYGYTF	TGTGCCAGCAGTTTTGGGGGGGGCCCGGAGTATGGCTACACCTTC
TRBV29-1	-	-	TRBJ1-1	CSVEEQVRGEAFF	TGCAGCGTTGAGGAGCAAGTAAGAGGAGAAGCTTTCTTT
TRBV2	-	TRBD1	TRBJ1-1	CASRGQANTEAFF	TGTGCCAGCAGAGGACAGGCGAACACTGAAGCTTTCTTT
TRBV7-9	-	TRBD1	TRBJ1-2	CASSLGQGFGGYTF	TGTGCCAGCAGTTTGGGACAGGGTTTTGGAGGCTACACCTTC
TRBV19	few	TRBD2	TRBJ2-2	CASSDSGSGIGTGELFF	TGTGCCAGTAGTGATAGCGGGAGCGGCATTGGCACCGGGGAGCTGTTTTTT
TRBV4-2	few	-	TRBJ1-4	CASSQDQGGDEKLFF	TGTGCCAGCAGCCAAGATCAGGGAGGTGACGAAAAACTGTTTTTT
TRBV5-1	few	TRBD2	TRBJ2-1	CASSVNSGSSYNEQFF	TGCGCCAGCAGCGTCAATAGCGGGAGCTCCTACAATGAGCAGTTCTTC
TRBV28	few	TRBD1	TRBJ2-5	CASSLWTGGPETQYF	TGTGCCAGCAGTTTGTGGACAGGGGGCCCCGAGACCCAGTACTTC
TRBV19	-	TRBD2	TRBJ2-2	CASSSGTNHLAGELFF	TGTGCCAGTAGTTCCGGGACTAACCACCTCGCCGGGGAGCTGTTTTTT
TRBV27	-	TRBD1	TRBJ1-1	CASSFHRDSPEAFF	TGTGCCAGCAGTTTCCACCGGGACAGCCCTGAAGCTTTCTTT
TRBV19	-	TRBD2	TRBJ2-1	CASKPGLAGYVEQFF	TGTGCCAGTAAGCCGGGACTAGCGGGATATGTTGAGCAGTTCTTC
TRBV7-9	-	TRBD1	TRBJ2-2	CASSSAMTGPPGELFF	TGTGCCAGCAGTTCCGCTATGACAGGGCCCCCCGGGGAGCTGTTTTTT
TRBV7-9	few	TRBD1	TRBJ2-1	CASTPVGTGGPHNEQFF	TGTGCCAGCACCCCCGTGGGGACAGGGGGCCCTCACAATGAGCAGTTCTTC
TRBV5-1	-	TRBD2	TRBJ2-1	CASSLGLAACNEQFF	TGCGCCAGCAGCTTGGGACTAGCGGCTTGCAATGAGCAGTTCTTC
TRBV4-1	-	-	TRBJ2-7	CASSQVLGRYEQYF	TGCGCCAGCAGCCAAGTCCTGGGGCGCTACGAGCAGTACTTC
TRBV9	-	TRBD2	TRBJ2-3	CASSYNPAGGIGDTQYF	TGTGCCAGCAGCTACAACCCAGCGGGAGGAATCGGGGATACGCAGTATTTT
TRBV2	-	TRBD1	TRBJ2-7	CASSAGTGVDEQYF	TGTGCCAGCAGTGCAGGGACAGGGGTTGACGAGCAGTACTTC
TRBV27	once	TRBD1	TRBJ1-5	CASSGQVNQPQHF	TGTGCCAGCAGTGGACAGGTTAATCAGCCCCAGCATTTT
TRBV6-5	-	TRBD2	TRBJ2-2	CASSYREGNTGELFF	TGTGCCAGCAGTTATAGGGAGGGGAACACCGGGGAGCTGTTTTTT
TRBV28	few	-	TRBJ1-2	CASSLIDYGYTF	TGTGCCAGCAGTTTAATCGACTATGGCTACACCTTC
TRBV18	-	TRBD1	TRBJ1-5	CASSSLTGANQPQHF	TGTGCCAGCTCATCCCTGACAGGGGCCAATCAGCCCCAGCATTTT
TRBV10-3	-	-	TRBJ1-1	CAISSEGENTEAFF	TGTGCCATCAGCTCTGAGGGGGAGAACACTGAAGCTTTCTTT
TRBV6-1	few	-	TRBJ1-1	CASSEAGLGRPTPEAFF	TGTGCCAGCAGTGAAGCAGGACTGGGTAGGCCGACGCCGGAAGCTTTCTTT
TRBV7-9	-	-	TRBJ2-2	CASSSTGNTGELFF	TGTGCCAGCAGCTCAACGGGTAACACCGGGGAGCTGTTTTTT
TRBV19	-	-	TRBJ2-3	CASKSAASTDTQYF	TGTGCCAGTAAATCGGCGGCTAGCACAGATACGCAGTATTTT
TRBV2	-	-	TRBJ1-3	CASMQGTGNTIYF	TGTGCCAGCATGCAGGGTACTGGAAACACCATATATTTT
TRBV7-8	-	-	TRBJ1-1	CASSLAIAGNTEAFF	TGTGCCAGCAGCTTAGCGATTGCGGGGAACACTGAAGCTTTCTTT
TRBV11-2	-	-	TRBJ2-7	CASSLDRGFSDEQYF	TGTGCCAGCAGCTTAGACAGGGGCTTTTCCGACGAGCAGTACTTC
TRBV5-1	few	-	TRBJ2-5	CASSLISGIGGTQYF	TGCGCCAGCAGCTTAATCAGCGGCATCGGTGGAACCCAGTACTTC
TRBV10-3	-	TRBD2	TRBJ2-3	CAIRRTSGLTDTQYF	TGTGCCATCAGACGGACTAGCGGGCTCACAGATACGCAGTATTTT
TRBV5-1	-	TRBD2	TRBJ2-1	CASKFPAGGKGYNEQFF	TGCGCCAGCAAGTTCCCAGCGGGAGGAAAAGGCTACAATGAGCAGTTCTTC
TRBV25-1	-	-	TRBJ2-7	CASAETYEQYF	TGTGCCAGTGCAGAAACCTACGAGCAGTACTTC
TRBV7-8	-	TRBD2	TRBJ2-3	CASSLASGTSGRAVVDTQYF	TGTGCCAGCAGCTTAGCTTCCGGGACTAGCGGGAGGGCCGTGGTAGATACGCAGTATTTT
TRBV13	few	-	TRBJ2-7	CASSLSSEGLEQYF	TGTGCCAGCAGCTTGTCTTCGGAGGGCCTGGAGCAGTACTTC
TRBV11-2	-	TRBD2	TRBJ2-7	CASSPSSGSASSYEQYF	TGTGCCAGCAGCCCCTCTAGCGGGAGTGCGAGCTCCTACGAGCAGTACTTC
TRBV28	once	TRBD1	TRBJ1-5	CASSFFSWDRLSNQPQHF	TGTGCCAGCAGTTTTTTTTCATGGGACAGGCTTAGCAATCAGCCCCAGCATTTT
TRBV5-1	-	-	TRBJ2-2	CASSFGGSSGELFF	TGCGCCAGCAGCTTCGGGGGAAGTTCCGGGGAGCTGTTTTTT
TRBV14	-	TRBD1	TRBJ1-2	CASSQTGGGGYGYTF	TGTGCCAGCAGCCAAACAGGGGGAGGCGGCTATGGCTACACCTTC
TRBV4-1	-	TRBD2	TRBJ2-5	CASSQLSGRPHETQYF	TGCGCCAGCAGCCAACTTAGCGGGAGGCCTCACGAGACCCAGTACTTC